The T cell receptor beta chain described here comes from a study of identical twins. General observations from the study: The study found excess low generation probability among twin-shared out-of-frame alpha sequences. Donors were not followed over many years; analysis was cross-sectional.

With respect to this clonotype: Its antigen remains unknown.

MiXCR was run by TCRdb on the 5' RACE reads, yielding one entry per CDR3 protein. The data hold 200,000 to 250,000 distinct CDR3 sequences, with approximately 8.3% observed a single time. CDR1 and CDR2 (germline): LGHDT, YNNKEL (reference sequence). CDR3 size: 12 residues. Trimming pared 1 base from V and 8 bases from J, leaving 8 bases between. The same data also contributed to another study, on yellow fever vaccine responses in identical twins. That investigation notes: Twins reportedly mounted vaccine T cell responses that seemed partly convergent, partly personalized.

The specimen sequenced was memory (CD45RO+) T cells sorted from blood. The TCR sequence derives from a woman between 18 and 30 years old in good health. The gene calls are TRBV3-1 and TRBJ1-2; no clear D gene. CDR3 sequence: CASSQAEIGYTF. The CDR3 region has the DNA TGTGCCAGCAGCCAAGCTGAAATCGGCTACACCTTC.